This record covers a single T cell receptor (beta chain). Profiled with immunoSEQ multiplex PCR; TCRdb holds only in-frame clones, not every one. The profile shows some 70,000 clones, over 60% of them singletons. The data stem from a study of blood T cell repertoires in COVID-19. Germline assignment: CDR1 SGHKS and CDR2 YYEKEE (reference sequence). CDR3 length: 16 amino acids. Trimming took off 4 bases at V and 1 base at J, with 15 bases between the two ends. The gene calls are TRBV5-5 and TRBJ2-1; a possible D gene is TRBD2 (6 bases). The material sequenced was peripheral blood. The receptor was isolated from a man in his fifties or sixties with COVID-19, enrolled during active disease. In DNA form, the CDR3 reads TGTGCCAGCAGCCCTGATCCGGGAGCGTCCTACAATGAGCAGTTCTTC. Translated: CASSPDPGASYNEQFF.